One sample yielded the 18 T cell receptor beta chains listed below, sequenced in a study of T cell responses to AZD1222 COVID-19 vaccine. Repertoires were generated with immunoSEQ multiplex PCR, while TCRdb's copy carries only in-frame clones and drops some. The sample includes 130,000 or so clones, 85% to 90% seen only once; the top ten take 9% to 15%. The specimen was peripheral blood, collected on day 0 of AZD1222 vaccination. The receptors originated from an adult in good health.

The gene calls are TRBV27 and TRBJ2-1, with D possibly matching TRBD2 (6 bases). This CDR3 comprises 15 residues. The germline V gene encodes CDR1 MNHEY and CDR2 SMNVEV (reference sequence). V was trimmed by 9 bases and J by 4 bases, leaving 19 bases between them. The CDR3 sequence: CARNPWRAFYNEQFF. DNA for the CDR3: TGTGCCAGGAATCCTTGGAGGGCCTTTTACAATGAGCAGTTCTTC.

The chain couples TRBV19 to TRBJ2-2, with TRBD2 identical over 12 bases. The CDR3 runs to 17 residues. The junction had 1 base not matched to a gene; V was cut back by 2 bases and J by 0 bases. The V gene's germline CDR1 is LNHDA and CDR2 SQIVND (reference sequence). CDR3 residues: CASSILAGGPNTGELFF. The DNA of the CDR3 is TGTGCCAGTAGTATACTAGCGGGAGGGCCGAACACCGGGGAGCTGTTTTTT. The variable domain in full, completed from reference TRBV19 and TRBJ2-2, reads DGGITQSPKYLFRKEGQNVTLSCEQNLNHDAMYWYRQDPGQGLRLIYYSQIVNDFQKGDIAEGYSVSREKKESFPLTVTSAQKNPTAFYLCASSILAGGPNTGELFFGEGSRLTVL.

This clone was counted once. The chain's CDR3 is CASSMVAGHNEQFF. The CDR3 nucleotides read TGTGCCAGTAGTATGGTTGCGGGGCACAATGAGCAGTTCTTC. The J gene is TRBJ2-1, the V gene TRBV19, with TRBD2 as a possible D gene (6 bases). The ends were cut back, 3 bases at V and 5 bases at J, with 11 bases in the middle. The CDR3 spans 14 residues. CDR1 is LNHDA and CDR2 is SQIVND in the germline V gene (reference sequence).

This clone has more than one count but fewer than ten. The V gene is TRBV5-5, the J gene TRBJ1-1; D is ambiguous. The CDR3 is 13 residues long. CDR1 is SGHKS, CDR2 YYEKEE, per germline (reference sequence). The ends were cut back, 2 bases at V and 0 bases at J, with 5 bases in the middle. The CDR3 DNA reads TGTGCCAGCAGCTTCGCCATGAACACTGAAGCTTTCTTT. It yields the protein CASSFAMNTEAFF. The variable domain in full, with the rest retrieved from reference TRBV5-5 and TRBJ1-1, is DAGVTQSPTHLIKTRGQQVTLRCSPISGHKSVSWYQQVLGQGPQFIFQYYEKEERGRGNFPDRFSARQFPNYSSELNVNALLLGDSALYLCASSFAMNTEAFFGQGTRLTVV.

The V gene is TRBV9, the J gene TRBJ1-3; D unresolved. This CDR3 is 18 amino acids long. V lost 0 bases to trimming and J lost 4 bases, with 20 bases between them. Germline-derived CDR1 and CDR2 are SGDLS and YYNGEE. CDR3: CASSVDLRMHLGGNTIYF. CDR3 nucleotide sequence: TGTGCCAGCAGCGTAGATTTACGCATGCATCTGGGAGGAAACACCATATATTTT.

Only a few counts were recorded for this clone. J is TRBJ2-7 and V is TRBV4-2; D is possibly TRBD1 or TRBD2 (5 bases each). The CDR3 runs 15 residues. Trimming pared 0 bases from V and 0 bases from J, leaving 9 bases between. Germline V gene data show CDR1 as LGHNA and CDR2 as YNFKEQ. CDR3 nucleotides: TGTGCCAGCAGCCAAGACACCGGGACCTCCTACGAGCAGTACTTC. It yields the protein CASSQDTGTSYEQYF.

The chain has TRBV3-1 (or the pseudogene TRBV3-2) and TRBJ1-2, with a possible D match to TRBD1 (5 bases). Per the germline V gene, CDR1 is LGHDT and CDR2 is YNNKEL (reference sequence). The ends were cut back, 0 bases at V and 8 bases at J, with 13 bases in the middle. The CDR3 contains 14 residues. The CDR3 DNA reads as TGTGCCAGCAGCCAAGATCCCCAGGGTCGAGGCTACACCTTC. Amino acid sequence: CASSQDPQGRGYTF.

The chain is built from TRBV5-1 and TRBJ2-1; a possible D gene is TRBD2 (5 bases). Germline V gene lookup returns CDR1 SGHRS and CDR2 YFSETQ. The germline V and J ends were trimmed by 1 base and 0 bases, with 11 bases remaining between them. The CDR3 contains 16 residues. As DNA, the CDR3 is TGCGCCAGCAGCTTGTCTCCGGGGAGCTCCTACAATGAGCAGTTCTTC. Amino acid sequence: CASSLSPGSSYNEQFF.

The chain carries TRBV20-1 and TRBJ2-3; perhaps TRBD1 as D (5 bases). Germline V lookup: CDR1 DFQATT, CDR2 SNEGSKA (reference sequence). This CDR3 spans 17 amino acids. V shed 3 bases and J shed 6 bases, with 25 bases lying between them. CDR3 coding DNA: TGCAGTGCTAGTAACCCGGCAGGGCGTTTTCTGGTGGATACGCAGTATTTT. Translated: CSASNPAGRFLVDTQYF.

The rearrangement links TRBV18 to TRBJ1-1; D not certain. Trimming left V 3 bases short and J 4 bases short, with 15 bases between. The germline gives CDR1 KGHSH, CDR2 LQKENI. This CDR3 region has 15 residues. The CDR3 here is CASSPTRRESTEAFF. The CDR3 DNA reads TGTGCCAGCTCACCGACGAGGAGGGAGAGCACTGAAGCTTTCTTT.

The rearrangement joins TRBV18 to TRBJ2-7; 11 bases match TRBD1. This CDR3 is built from 18 residues. Per the germline V gene, CDR1 is KGHSH and CDR2 is LQKENI. The V segment lost 1 base and the J segment 0 bases; nucleotides outside the gene matches: 8. CDR3 amino acids: CASSPRLGDRGSSYEQYF. The CDR3 nucleotides read TGTGCCAGCTCACCACGCTTGGGGGACAGGGGGAGCTCCTACGAGCAGTACTTC.

The chain recombines TRBV28 with TRBJ1-4; a possible D gene is TRBD1 (5 bases). This CDR3 is built from 13 residues. Germline V gene lookup returns CDR1 MDHEN and CDR2 SYDVKM. Trimming took off 7 bases at V and 7 bases at J, with 13 bases between the two ends. The CDR3 loop is CASNGGLGEKLFF. CDR3 in DNA: TGTGCCAGCAACGGGGGTCTCGGTGAAAAACTGTTTTTT.

The count of this clone is one. This CDR3 is CASSRDRARGGRTGELFF. Written as DNA, the CDR3 is TGTGCCAGCAGCCGGGACAGGGCCCGTGGCGGGAGGACCGGGGAGCTGTTTTTT. V gene TRBV5-8 combines with J gene TRBJ2-2; a possible D gene is TRBD1 (9 bases). The CDR3 spans 18 residues. The V gene lost 4 bases and the J gene lost 5 bases, with 24 bases spanning the gap. Germline-derived CDR1 and CDR2 are SGHTS and YDEGEE. The full variable domain, with the rest looked up from reference TRBV5-8 and TRBJ2-2, is EAGVTQSPTHLIKTRGQQATLRCSPISGHTSVYWYQQALGLGLQFLLWYDEGEERNRGNFPPRFSGRQFPNYSSELNVNALELEDSALYLCASSRDRARGGRTGELFFGEGSRLTVL.

The rearrangement uses TRBV19 and TRBJ1-5; TRBD1 agrees at 8 bases. Germline V lookup: CDR1 LNHDA, CDR2 SQIVND (reference sequence). Trimming cost V 5 bases and J 5 bases; bases outside gene matches: 5. CDR3 length: 14 residues. CDR3 loop: CASSPGTGYQPQHF. CDR3 DNA: TGTGCCAGTAGTCCTGGGACAGGCTATCAGCCCCAGCATTTT.

The genes are TRBV6-5 and TRBJ1-5, with D tentatively TRBD1 (5 bases). Trimming took 5 bases from V and 6 from J, leaving 11 bases between them. The CDR3 has 13 amino acids. Germline V gives CDR1 MNHEY, CDR2 SVGAGI. CDR3 bases: TGTGCCAGCAGTAACCTTGGGACTCAGCCCCAGCATTTT. It yields the protein CASSNLGTQPQHF.

The chain joins TRBV7-3 to TRBJ2-1, with D uncertain. The CDR3 runs 13 residues. Germline values: CDR1 SGHTA, CDR2 FQGTGA. Trimming took 0 bases from V and 6 from J, leaving 6 bases between them. The CDR3 bases are TGTGCCAGCAGCTTAACTGACCTCAATGAGCAGTTCTTC. It encodes CASSLTDLNEQFF.

V gene TRBV5-1 combines with J gene TRBJ1-4; 11 bases agree with TRBD1. The CDR3 contains 14 residues. Losses at the gene ends were 2 bases for V and 7 bases for J; bases not matched to a gene: 1. Germline V CDR1 and CDR2: SGHRS, YFSETQ. The CDR3 nucleotides read TGCGCCAGCAGCTTCGGGACAGGGGGTGAAAAACTGTTTTTT. This gives the protein CASSFGTGGEKLFF.

The rearrangement joins TRBV9 to TRBJ2-1; D perhaps matches TRBD2 (6 bases). The CDR3 runs to 14 residues. Per the germline V gene, CDR1 is SGDLS and CDR2 is YYNGEE. With 4 bases removed from V and 7 bases from J, the gap between germline ends came to 15 bases. The CDR3 protein is CASSPRTIWNEQFF. The CDR3 DNA reads TGTGCCAGCAGCCCACGGACTATCTGGAATGAGCAGTTCTTC.